These 32 T cell receptor beta chains were sequenced from one sample in a study of T cell responses to AZD1222 COVID-19 vaccine. Data came from immunoSEQ multiplex PCR; TCRdb stores just in-frame clones and leaves some out. The sample gives 90,000 to 120,000 clones, about 94% of which show up once; 5% is in the top ten. This sample comprised peripheral blood, obtained on day 0 of AZD1222 vaccination. These receptors were obtained from an adult in good health.

Here the CDR3 DNA reads TGTGCCAGCAGCCCACGACAGGGGAACACTGAAGCTTTCTTT. Its translation is CASSPRQGNTEAFF. V is TRBV9 and J is TRBJ1-1, with 7 bases that match TRBD1. Germline CDR1 reads SGDLS; CDR2 reads YYNGEE. The CDR3 is 14 amino acids. The J segment lost 1 base and the V segment lost 4 bases, leaving 4 bases of the junction unmatched.

The CDR3 is CASNRTSGEQYF. The CDR3 DNA sequence: TGTGCCAGCAATCGGACTAGTGGCGAGCAGTACTTC. The chain links TRBV12-3 or TRBV12-4 to TRBJ2-7, with 7 bases identical to TRBD2. Trimming at V came to 7 bases and at J to 6 bases, leaving 6 bases not matched to a gene. CDR3 length: 12 amino acids.

J is TRBJ2-7 and V is TRBV7-2, with D possibly TRBD1 on 6 matching bases. Trimming pared 4 bases from V and 0 bases from J, leaving 16 bases between. CDR3 length equals 16 residues. Germline V CDR1 and CDR2: SGHTA, FQGNSA. CDR3 protein: CASSSSRTASSYEQYF. The CDR3 coding sequence is TGTGCCAGCAGCTCTAGCCGGACAGCGAGCTCCTACGAGCAGTACTTC.

The rearrangement uses TRBV5-6 and TRBJ1-2; TRBD1 aligns across 9 bases. Germline V lookup: CDR1 SGHDT, CDR2 YYEEEE. V shed 2 bases and J 3 bases; nucleotides not matched to a gene: 14. The CDR3 covers 18 residues. In DNA, the CDR3 is TGTGCCAGCAGCTTAAGTCCCTGGGACAGGGAAATTGACTATGGCTACACCTTC. It specifies CASSLSPWDREIDYGYTF. Variable domain in full (rest from reference TRBV5-6 and TRBJ1-2): DAGVTQSPTHLIKTRGQQVTLRCSPKSGHDTVSWYQQALGQGPQFIFQYYEEEERQRGNFPDRFSGHQFPNYSSELNVNALLLGDSALYLCASSLSPWDREIDYGYTFGSGTRLTVV.

This clone came up once. This sequence joins TRBV5-1 and TRBJ2-5, with a tentative D call TRBD2 (5 bases). Trimming took off 4 bases at V and 0 bases at J, with 13 bases between the two ends. This CDR3 spans 15 amino acids. Germline V lookup: CDR1 SGHRS, CDR2 YFSETQ. DNA of the CDR3: TGCGCCAGCAGCCCCGGAGGACCTTACCAAGAGACCCAGTACTTC. It encodes CASSPGGPYQETQYF.

J is TRBJ2-2 and V is TRBV15; TRBD1 is a possible D gene (5 bases). The ends were cut back, 0 bases at V and 16 bases at J, with 15 bases in the middle. Looked up from germline, CDR1 is LNHNV and CDR2 is YYDKDF (reference sequence). The CDR3 sequence is 13 residues long. Here the CDR3 reads CATSRDRGAKPFF. The DNA for the CDR3 is TGTGCCACCAGCAGAGATCGTGGGGCTAAACCGTTTTTT.

The V call is TRBV7-9, the J call TRBJ1-4, with D maybe TRBD1 (6 bases). Germline assignment: CDR1 SEHNR and CDR2 FQNEAQ (reference sequence). Between the trimmed V and J ends, which lost 5 bases and 0 bases, there was a span of 13 bases. The CDR3 is 16 residues long. For the CDR3, the DNA is TGTGCCAGCAGCCAAGGCAGGACAGCAACTAATGAAAAACTGTTTTTT. This gives the protein CASSQGRTATNEKLFF.

The genes are TRBV14 and TRBJ2-7; TRBD2 matches 12 bases. This CDR3 spans 15 amino acids. The J segment lost 6 bases and the V segment lost 2 bases, leaving 5 bases of the junction unmatched. The germline CDR1 and CDR2 sequences are SGHDN and FVKESK. CDR3 sequence reads: CASSQRLAGDGEQYF. As DNA, the CDR3 is TGTGCCAGCAGCCAAAGACTAGCGGGAGACGGCGAGCAGTACTTC.

The rearrangement uses TRBV6-2 or TRBV6-3 and TRBJ2-5; TRBD2 is a possible D gene (9 bases). Trimming stripped 6 bases from V and 5 bases from J, with 16 bases between. CDR1 MNHEY and CDR2 SVGEGT come from the germline V gene. The CDR3 has 14 amino acids. DNA for the CDR3: TGTGCCAGCAGCCGACAGGGGACTAGCGAGACCCAGTACTTC. This translates into CASSRQGTSETQYF.

J is TRBJ2-5 and V is TRBV10-3, with D unclear. Germline V gives CDR1 ENHRY, CDR2 SYGVKD. Trimming took 4 bases from V and 2 from J, leaving 8 bases between them. The CDR3 is 13 residues long. The CDR3 spells CAISADGQETQYF. The CDR3 coding sequence is TGTGCCATCAGTGCCGACGGACAAGAGACCCAGTACTTC.

This clone was found once. The chain has TRBV9 and TRBJ2-6, with 8 bases aligning to TRBD1. The CDR3 length is 17 residues. Germline V gene data show CDR1 as SGDLS and CDR2 as YYNGEE. The ends lost 7 bases at V and 0 bases at J; junction bases unmatched: 9. CDR3 nucleotide sequence: TGTGCCAGCGGCCCACAGGGGGGCTACTCTGGGGCCAACGTCCTGACTTTC. This sequence encodes CASGPQGGYSGANVLTF.

The chain joins TRBV9 to TRBJ2-1; tentative D call: TRBD2 (5 bases). The germline V gene encodes CDR1 SGDLS and CDR2 YYNGEE. The CDR3 covers 13 residues. Trimming removed 1 base from V and 10 bases from J, with 12 bases in between. The chain's CDR3 is CASSVYAGVEQFF. CDR3 nucleotides: TGTGCCAGCAGCGTATATGCGGGCGTCGAGCAGTTCTTC.

The V gene is TRBV14, the J gene TRBJ2-2, with 16 bases that match TRBD2. Germline lookup yields CDR1 SGHDN and CDR2 FVKESK. The CDR3 loop spans 19 amino acids. With 4 bases clipped from V and 5 bases from J, the junction kept 10 bases outside the gene matches. The CDR3 region is CASSPAGLAGGPRTGELFF. For the CDR3, the DNA is TGTGCCAGCAGCCCGGCGGGACTAGCGGGAGGGCCGCGTACCGGGGAGCTGTTTTTT.

This clone was counted a single time. This rearrangement joins TRBV5-1 to TRBJ1-3, with 9 bases lining up with TRBD1. The CDR3 sequence is 14 residues long. Per the germline V gene, CDR1 is SGHRS and CDR2 is YFSETQ. V lost 3 bases, J lost 4 bases, and 2 bases stayed unmatched. CDR3 protein: CASSSGTGGNTIYF. The CDR3 DNA reads as TGCGCCAGCAGCTCAGGGACAGGGGGAAACACCATATATTTT.

This clone was observed a handful of times. The chain carries TRBV25-1 and TRBJ2-7; D may match TRBD1 or TRBD2 (5 bases each). The CDR3 runs to 15 residues. Germline CDR1 and CDR2: MGHDK and SYGVNS. V lost 2 bases to trimming and J lost 4 bases, with 15 bases between them. The CDR3 here is CASSEGLQGAYEQYF. In nucleotides, the CDR3 is TGTGCCAGCAGTGAAGGACTGCAGGGTGCATACGAGCAGTACTTC.

This chain links TRBV3-1 (or the pseudogene TRBV3-2) with TRBJ1-4; 7 positions match TRBD1. Germline V gives CDR1 LGHDT, CDR2 YNNKEL (reference sequence). Trimming removed 4 bases from V and 3 bases from J; junction bases left unmatched: 11. The CDR3 has 17 residues. CDR3 nucleotides: TGTGCCAGCAGCCCCACGACAGGGTTTGGGTCTAATGAAAAACTGTTTTTT. Translation gives CASSPTTGFGSNEKLFF.

This chain connects TRBV11-2 to TRBJ1-6; no clear D. CDR1 is SGHAT and CDR2 is FQNNGV in the germline V gene. Trimming pared 1 base from V and 8 bases from J, leaving 9 bases between. The CDR3 runs to 14 residues. The CDR3 nucleotides read TGTGCCAGCAGCTTAGTGGCAGGCGATTCACCCCTCCACTTT. Amino acids: CASSLVAGDSPLHF.

J is TRBJ2-5 and V is TRBV9; D is uncertain. V was shortened by 2 bases and J by 4 bases, with 15 bases between the two germline ends. Germline V gene lookup returns CDR1 SGDLS and CDR2 YYNGEE. The CDR3 consists of 15 residues. The CDR3 DNA sequence: TGTGCCAGCAGCGTTACACCCTCCCAGACAGAGACCCAGTACTTC. It codes for CASSVTPSQTETQYF.

This chain joins TRBV9 and TRBJ2-7, with 9 bases matching TRBD1. CDR3 length: 14 amino acids. The germline gives CDR1 SGDLS, CDR2 YYNGEE. The ends lost 4 bases at V and 6 bases at J; junction bases unmatched: 8. This CDR3 reads CASSPGDRAGEQYF. The CDR3 DNA reads as TGTGCCAGCAGCCCGGGGGACAGGGCGGGCGAGCAGTACTTC.

A remark on this clone: Within the sample, other DNA sequences also encode this same CDR3. The chain carries TRBV19 and TRBJ2-7; TRBD2 is a possible D gene (6 bases). This CDR3 has 15 amino acids. The V gene's germline CDR1 is LNHDA and CDR2 SQIVND (reference sequence). V was clipped by 3 bases and J by 4 bases, with 16 bases between them. CDR3 sequence: CASSIFGGPSYEQYF. The CDR3 DNA is TGTGCCAGTAGTATCTTCGGGGGTCCGTCTTACGAGCAGTACTTC.

This rearrangement joins TRBV28 to TRBJ1-6; D call uncertain. Deletions cut 8 bases from V and 7 bases from J, with 15 bases between. The germline CDR1 and CDR2 sequences are MDHEN and SYDVKM. The CDR3 is 14 amino acids. CDR3 sequence reads: CASQATGFNSPLHF. Here the CDR3 DNA reads TGTGCCAGCCAGGCTACGGGATTCAATTCACCCCTCCACTTT.

The chain uses TRBV21-1 and TRBJ1-5; TRBD1, the table's D call, lacks a check against the DNA. TRBV21-1 is a pseudogene locus. The CDR3 is 17 amino acids. This chain's CDR3 is CASSAYPTGNINQPQHF. The CDR3 bases are TGTGCCAGCAGCGCATATCCGACAGGGAATATCAATCAGCCCCAGCATTTT.

This clone occurred once. This chain links TRBV29-1 with TRBJ2-1; 14 nucleotides match TRBD2. V gave up 4 bases and J gave up 1 base; unmatched junction bases: 6. Germline V gene lookup returns CDR1 SQVTM and CDR2 ANQGSEA. The CDR3 runs 17 residues. The chain's CDR3 is CSVVGTSGSKSYNEQFF. The CDR3 DNA reads as TGCAGCGTTGTAGGGACTAGCGGGAGTAAGTCCTACAATGAGCAGTTCTTC.

This clone was found once. The rearrangement links TRBV10-3 to TRBJ1-1, with 8 bases fitting TRBD1. The germline gives CDR1 ENHRY, CDR2 SYGVKD. J lost 1 base, V lost 8 bases, and 6 bases had no gene match. This CDR3 has 14 residues. The DNA of the CDR3 is TGTGCCATCGGGACAGGATACGCGAACACTGAAGCTTTCTTT. Its protein product is CAIGTGYANTEAFF.

V and J are TRBV2 and TRBJ1-4, with D maybe TRBD1 (6 bases). In germline, CDR1 is SNHLY, CDR2 FYNNEI. The CDR3 is made up of 11 amino acids. The V end lost 6 bases, the J end lost 8 bases, and 7 bases lay between the germline ends. The CDR3 reads CASRGGEKLFF. The DNA for the CDR3 is TGTGCCAGCAGAGGGGGGGAAAAACTGTTTTTT.

The chain recombines TRBV5-5 with TRBJ1-5; D remains unclear. The germline gives CDR1 SGHKS, CDR2 YYEKEE (reference sequence). Trimming took 0 bases from V and 0 from J, leaving 4 bases between them. The CDR3 totals 14 residues. For the CDR3, the DNA is TGTGCCAGCAGCTTGGGGTCTAGCAATCAGCCCCAGCATTTT. Protein product: CASSLGSSNQPQHF.

The chain is built from TRBV9 and TRBJ1-4; D gene uncertain. The CDR3 covers 15 residues. Germline CDR1 reads SGDLS; CDR2 reads YYNGEE. V lost 0 bases and J lost 3, with 9 bases in between. The CDR3 DNA reads TGTGCCAGCAGCGTAGAAGGGAGGGCTAATGAAAAACTGTTTTTT. Translating it yields CASSVEGRANEKLFF.

The chain is built from TRBV25-1 and TRBJ1-1, with D unclear. Trimming took 5 bases from V and 10 from J, leaving 14 bases between them. CDR3 length: 12 amino acids. Germline values: CDR1 MGHDK, CDR2 SYGVNS. This chain's CDR3 is CASSTLGMGAFF. Written as DNA, the CDR3 is TGTGCCAGCAGTACCCTGGGTATGGGAGCTTTCTTT. Complete variable domain (other parts from reference TRBV25-1 and TRBJ1-1): EADIYQTPRYLVIGTGKKITLECSQTMGHDKMYWYQQDPGMELHLIHYSYGVNSTEKGDLSSESTVSRIRTEHFPLTLESARPSHTSQYLCASSTLGMGAFFGQGTRLTVV.

The CDR3 is CASGGRPTSYEQYF. CDR3 bases: TGTGCCAGCGGGGGACGTCCGACCTCCTACGAGCAGTACTTC. The V call is TRBV2, the J call TRBJ2-7; D is possibly TRBD1 or TRBD2 (5 bases each). With 8 bases removed from V and 0 bases from J, the gap between germline ends came to 14 bases. Germline CDR1 reads SNHLY; CDR2 reads FYNNEI. The CDR3 runs 14 residues. Looking up the rest from reference TRBV2 and TRBJ2-7 gives the full variable domain: EPEVTQTPSHQVTQMGQEVILRCVPISNHLYFYWYRQILGQKVEFLVSFYNNEISEKSEIFDDQFSVERPDGSNFTLKIRSTKLEDSAMYFCASGGRPTSYEQYFGPGTRLTVT.

The chain carries TRBV7-9 and TRBJ1-1, with TRBD1 as a possible D gene (5 bases). Germline assignment: CDR1 SEHNR and CDR2 FQNEAQ (reference sequence). The CDR3 has 10 residues. With 8 bases removed from V and 6 bases from J, the gap between germline ends came to 7 bases. CDR3 region: CASGGAEAFF. CDR3 nucleotides: TGTGCCAGCGGGGGTGCTGAAGCTTTCTTT.

This chain uses TRBV6-1 with TRBJ2-3, with 7 nucleotides matching TRBD2. The CDR3 runs 16 residues. Germline V gives CDR1 MNHNS, CDR2 SASEGT. Trimming at V came to 4 bases and at J to 6 bases, leaving 13 bases not matched to a gene. Written as DNA, the CDR3 is TGTGCCAGCAGTGGTCGACTAGGGGAGGGAACGGATACGCAGTATTTT. It translates to CASSGRLGEGTDTQYF.

V is TRBV4-2 and J is TRBJ2-5, with D unresolved. This CDR3 contains 13 residues. Germline lookup yields CDR1 LGHNA and CDR2 YNFKEQ. V shed 6 bases and J shed 0 bases, with 8 bases lying between them. CDR3 amino acids: CASSDGHQETQYF. The CDR3 coding sequence is TGTGCCAGCAGTGACGGGCACCAAGAGACCCAGTACTTC.